The clone carrying this T cell receptor (beta chain) was counted a few times. Its antigen is unknown. TCRdb's copy holds only in-frame clones and misses some; the assay was immunoSEQ multiplex PCR. The profile covers about 65,000 clones, with roughly nine tenths appearing a single time and 1.3% taken by the ten largest. The data stem from a study of cytomegalovirus exposure and HLA in healthy donors. Study-wide results and caveats: Whilst most TCR sequences proved rare, a subset of public TCRs occurred across many donors. As confirmed in vitro, three CMV-associated chains were specific for CMV antigens. High sensitivity and specificity were reportedly achieved when the classifier diagnosed cytomegalovirus status.

The origin of this receptor is a woman between 18 and 29 years old in good health and CMV-seronegative. Specimen: PBMCs.

DNA for the CDR3: TGTGCCAGCAGCCCAGGGACAGGGGATGTGGAAAAACTGTTTTTT. It translates to CASSPGTGDVEKLFF. J is TRBJ1-4 and V is TRBV28; 10 nucleotides line up with TRBD1. Germline V lookup: CDR1 MDHEN, CDR2 SYDVKM. This CDR3 contains 15 residues. Losses at the gene ends were 6 bases for V and 8 bases for J; bases not matched to a gene: 9.